The 18 T cell receptor beta chains listed next were all sequenced from one sample in a study of blood T cell repertoires in COVID-19. Here immunoSEQ multiplex PCR was the method, and the copy in TCRdb shows in-frame clones only, minus some. The table shows about 240,000 clones, with roughly 80% occurring only once. Sequenced sample: peripheral blood. The receptors shown here come from a woman between 18 and 29 years old with acute or convalescent COVID-19.

J is TRBJ2-5 and V is TRBV28; 7 bases match TRBD1. Losses at the gene ends were 5 bases for V and 0 bases for J; bases not matched to a gene: 6. Germline CDR1 reads MDHEN; CDR2 reads SYDVKM. This CDR3 has 15 residues. The CDR3 spells CASSAIGQDQETQYF. CDR3 nucleotide sequence: TGTGCCAGCAGTGCCATCGGACAGGACCAAGAGACCCAGTACTTC.

The chain is built from TRBV19 and TRBJ2-3; weak D call: TRBD1 (5 bases). Germline V gene sequence: CDR1 LNHDA, CDR2 SQIVND (reference sequence). This CDR3 contains 14 residues. V was cut by 5 bases and J by 2 bases, with 11 bases left in between. The CDR3 loop reads CASSDGHYTDTQYF. In DNA, the CDR3 is TGTGCCAGTAGTGATGGACACTACACAGATACGCAGTATTTT.

Concerning this clone itself: The same CDR3 is also encoded by other DNA sequences in this sample. The chain recombines TRBV18 with TRBJ2-7, with 11 bases aligning to TRBD1. CDR1 and CDR2 from the germline V gene are KGHSH and LQKENI. CDR3 size: 15 residues. V lost 0 bases and J lost 3; bases outside the gene matches: 1. CDR3 sequence: CASSPPGQGVYEQYF. CDR3 coding DNA: TGTGCCAGCTCACCACCGGGACAGGGGGTCTACGAGCAGTACTTC.

As regards this clone: Other DNA sequences of this sample code for an identical CDR3. The rearrangement links TRBV5-1 to TRBJ2-1; a weak D match, TRBD2 (5 bases). The CDR3 length is 15 residues. Germline lookup yields CDR1 SGHRS and CDR2 YFSETQ. The V gene lost 0 bases and the J gene lost 1 base, with 8 bases spanning the gap. The CDR3 spells CASSLVRESYNEQFF. CDR3 DNA: TGCGCCAGCAGCTTGGTGAGGGAGTCCTACAATGAGCAGTTCTTC.

The chain links TRBV7-2 to TRBJ2-1; 8 nucleotides line up with TRBD2. The ends lost 0 bases at V and 4 bases at J; junction bases unmatched: 11. CDR1 and CDR2 from the germline V gene are SGHTA and FQGNSA. CDR3 size: 18 residues. CDR3 amino acids: CASSLAPGPTSAYNEQFF. The CDR3, as DNA: TGTGCCAGCAGCTTAGCGCCGGGCCCGACTAGCGCTTACAATGAGCAGTTCTTC.

In nucleotides, the CDR3 is TGTGCCAGCAGTGCTAGCGGGAGTGGGTTGAAGACCCAGTACTTC. It encodes CASSASGSGLKTQYF. The genes are TRBV27 and TRBJ2-5, with 10 bases identical to TRBD2. J was trimmed by 6 bases and V by 5 bases; bases with no gene match: 9. CDR3 size: 15 residues. Germline assignment: CDR1 MNHEY and CDR2 SMNVEV (reference sequence).

This clone was found a few times. The chain carries TRBV4-3 and TRBJ2-3; D is ambiguous. This CDR3 has 14 amino acids. The V gene's germline CDR1 is LGHNA and CDR2 YSLEER. Trimming took 4 bases from V and 2 from J, leaving 10 bases between them. The CDR3 loop is CASSPSTYTDTQYF. CDR3 DNA: TGCGCCAGCAGCCCAAGCACCTACACAGATACGCAGTATTTT.

This chain links TRBV6-2 or TRBV6-3 with TRBJ1-5, with TRBD1 identical over 7 bases. Germline-derived CDR1 and CDR2 are MNHEY and SVGEGT. Germline trimming cut 0 bases from V and 7 bases from J; bases unmatched to any gene: 3. The CDR3 runs 14 residues. DNA for the CDR3: TGTGCCAGCAGTTACTCAGGGGGCGGACAGCCCCAGCATTTT. Translating gives CASSYSGGGQPQHF.

The rearrangement uses TRBV6-2 or TRBV6-3 and TRBJ2-1, with TRBD2 identical over 9 bases. With V trimmed by 5 bases and J by 8 bases, 13 bases remained unmatched. Germline CDR1 is MNHEY and CDR2 is SVGEGT. This CDR3 spans 16 amino acids. This CDR3 reads CASSPGRVSGSDEQFF. DNA for the CDR3: TGTGCCAGCAGTCCCGGGCGGGTTAGCGGGAGCGATGAGCAGTTCTTC.

This clone was counted a single time. This chain joins TRBV7-2 and TRBJ1-5; D gene ambiguous. Looked up from germline, CDR1 is SGHTA and CDR2 is FQGNSA. The CDR3 is 15 residues long. The germline V and J ends were trimmed by 1 base and 0 bases, with 7 bases remaining between them. The CDR3 loop is CASSLGSVSNQPQHF. The CDR3 nucleotides read TGTGCCAGCAGCTTAGGTAGCGTTAGCAATCAGCCCCAGCATTTT.

Only one count was recorded for this clone. The CDR3 region is CASSYSVGRGLNEQYF. DNA of the CDR3: TGTGCCAGCAGTTACTCTGTCGGCAGGGGGCTGAACGAGCAGTACTTC. V is TRBV6-2 or TRBV6-3 and J is TRBJ2-7; the match to TRBD1 covers 8 bases. Losses at the gene ends were 0 bases for V and 5 bases for J; bases not matched to a gene: 9. Germline V gives CDR1 MNHEY, CDR2 SVGEGT. The CDR3 runs to 16 residues.

In regard to this clone: The likely explanation is a read error, given a far larger clone one base away. The V gene is TRBV4-1, the J gene TRBJ1-1, with D maybe TRBD1 (6 bases). Germline assignment: CDR1 MGHRA and CDR2 YSYEKL. This CDR3 has 16 residues. The CDR3 DNA follows: TGCGCCTGCAGCCTTCTGTGGGACACTCTGAACACTGAAGCTTTCTTT. This gives the protein CACSLLWDTLNTEAFF.

This clone was seen a handful of times. The chain has TRBV11-2 and TRBJ2-3; tentatively, D is TRBD1 (7 bases). There are 17 residues in the CDR3. Trimming stripped 5 bases from V and 1 base from J, with 19 bases between. Germline CDR1 is SGHAT and CDR2 is FQNNGV. The CDR3 sequence is CASSPSQGWGGTDTQYF. CDR3 coding DNA: TGTGCCAGCAGCCCATCACAGGGGTGGGGGGGCACAGATACGCAGTATTTT.

This CDR3 reads CATSRSRDNEQFF. CDR3 coding DNA: TGTGCCACCAGCAGATCCCGCGACAATGAGCAGTTCTTC. This chain joins TRBV15 and TRBJ2-1; D is unresolved. This CDR3 is 13 amino acids long. The V and J ends lost 2 bases and 5 bases respectively, with 7 bases between them. CDR1 and CDR2 (germline): LNHNV, YYDKDF (reference sequence).

The rearrangement joins TRBV28 to TRBJ2-7; possibly TRBD2 for D (6 bases). V was shortened by 6 bases and J by 4 bases, with 13 bases between the two germline ends. This CDR3 comprises 13 residues. Germline V gene lookup returns CDR1 MDHEN and CDR2 SYDVKM. CDR3 residues: CASSPGLSYEQYF. The CDR3 DNA follows: TGTGCCAGCAGCCCGGGACTTTCTTACGAGCAGTACTTC.

The genes are TRBV28 and TRBJ2-7; D is possibly TRBD2 (6 bases). CDR1 and CDR2 (germline): MDHEN, SYDVKM. Trimming shortened V by 2 bases and J by 2 bases, and 16 bases separated the two germline ends. This CDR3 is built from 16 residues. The CDR3 sequence: CASSLGGWPDPYEQYF. DNA of the CDR3: TGTGCCAGCAGTTTAGGGGGGTGGCCAGACCCCTACGAGCAGTACTTC.

The genes are TRBV4-1 and TRBJ2-3; D is possibly TRBD2 (5 bases). Trimming left V 0 bases short and J 0 bases short, with 13 bases between. CDR1 is MGHRA and CDR2 is YSYEKL in the germline V gene. There are 17 residues in the CDR3. CDR3 DNA: TGCGCCAGCAGCCAAGAGTTAAGAGCGGCTAGCACAGATACGCAGTATTTT. It codes for CASSQELRAASTDTQYF.

The chain couples TRBV7-9 to TRBJ2-1; 7 nucleotides line up with TRBD2. The V segment lost 5 bases and the J segment 0 bases; nucleotides outside the gene matches: 10. CDR1 and CDR2 from the germline V gene are SEHNR and FQNEAQ (reference sequence). This CDR3 is built from 17 residues. CDR3 loop: CASSPRGGFSSYNEQFF. CDR3 bases: TGTGCCAGCAGCCCACGGGGAGGGTTTAGCTCCTACAATGAGCAGTTCTTC.